These 11 T cell receptor beta chains were sequenced from one sample in a study of T cell repertoires in cytomegalovirus infection. These receptors' antigens are unknown. Using its own MiXCR run on the reads, TCRdb lists one record per CDR3 protein. The table has about 920,000 distinct CDR3 sequences, roughly 30% seen once. Sequenced here: cultured CD8+ T cells from PBMCs, sampled from culture after CMV antigen stimulation. These receptors all come from a human donor in good health (CMV status not recorded). Some clones in this sample may be carry-over from other donors' samples.

Only one count was recorded for this clonotype. A junction end diverges from the germline sequence, so it may reflect a read error. This chain uses TRBV11-3 with TRBJ2-1; D may be TRBD2 (7 bases). The CDR3 is 17 amino acids. Germline V gene data show CDR1 as SGHNT and CDR2 as YENEEA. The CDR3: CASSPRSGGRSYTEQFF. The CDR3 region has the DNA TGTGCCAGCAGCCCTCGGTCGGGGGGCCGCTCCTACACTGAGCAGTTCTTC.

This chain connects TRBV27 to TRBJ2-3; 7 bases fit TRBD1. Germline V gives CDR1 MNHEY, CDR2 SMNVEV (reference sequence). The CDR3 has 14 amino acids. The ends lost 7 bases at V and 5 bases at J; junction bases unmatched: 9. In DNA, the CDR3 is TGTGCCAGCAATCCCCGGACAGGCCTAGATACGCAGTATTTT. This sequence encodes CASNPRTGLDTQYF.

CDR3 residues: CASSYGDGGNTGELFF. CDR3 bases: TGTGCCAGCAGTTACGGCGACGGGGGGAACACCGGGGAGCTGTTTTTT. The chain uses TRBV6-6 and TRBJ2-2; tentatively, D is TRBD2 (6 bases). The length of the CDR3 is 16 residues. The ends were cut back, 2 bases at V and 1 base at J, with 11 bases in the middle. Germline lookup yields CDR1 MNHNY and CDR2 SVGAGI (reference sequence).

The chain recombines TRBV12-5 with TRBJ1-1; D is perhaps TRBD1 (6 bases). Looked up from germline, CDR1 is LGHNT and CDR2 is FRNRAP. V dropped 7 bases and J dropped 4 bases, with 16 bases sitting between them. The CDR3 runs to 14 residues. The CDR3 region has the DNA TGTGCTAGTGCCCGAGGGGGGGCGGCCACTGAAGCTTTCTTT. Translated: CASARGGAATEAFF.

With regard to this clonotype: A much larger clone is a single base away; this may be a read error. V gene TRBV6-6 combines with J gene TRBJ2-3; TRBD1 is a possible D gene (5 bases). The assigned J gene may be wrong: the sequence end matches TRBJ1-5 better. Per the germline V gene, CDR1 is MNHNY and CDR2 is SVGAGI (reference sequence). The CDR3 loop spans 18 amino acids. CDR3 sequence reads: CASSYSSGGTPSTDTQHF. The CDR3 DNA reads as TGTGCCAGCAGTTACTCTAGCGGGGGGACCCCTAGCACAGATACGCAGCATTTT.

The chain has TRBV2 and TRBJ1-1; 7 bases are a match to TRBD1. Germline CDR1 and CDR2: SNHLY and FYNNEI. J gave up 5 bases and V 11 bases, and 14 bases lay outside the gene matches. CDR3 length equals 14 residues. CDR3 sequence: CADLPEGAKTEAFF. In DNA form, the CDR3 reads TGTGCCGACCTTCCGGAGGGGGCAAAAACTGAAGCTTTCTTT.

In DNA form, the CDR3 reads TGTGCCAGCAGTTACCTGCCAGGGACCGCGGTCACTGAAGCTTTCTTT. It specifies CASSYLPGTAVTEAFF. V gene TRBV6-2 or TRBV6-3 combines with J gene TRBJ1-1; maybe TRBD1 (5 bases). The V gene's germline CDR1 is MNHEY and CDR2 SVGEGT. The CDR3 is 16 amino acids. V lost 2 bases to trimming and J lost 4 bases, with 17 bases between them.

This clonotype was counted between two and nine times. The chain couples TRBV3-1 to TRBJ2-2; 8 nucleotides match TRBD1. Germline CDR1 LGHDT, CDR2 YNNKEL (reference sequence). CDR3 length equals 16 residues. After removal of 4 bases from V and 3 bases from J, the junction contained 7 bases not matched to a gene. CDR3 amino acids: CASSLRQGSYTGELFF. The CDR3 nucleotides are TGTGCCAGCAGCCTTCGACAGGGGTCGTACACCGGGGAGCTGTTTTTT. Based on the CDR3 plus reference TRBV3-1 and TRBJ2-2, the full variable domain is DTAVSQTPKYLVTQMGNDKSIKCEQNLGHDTMYWYKQDSKKFLKIMFSYNNKELIINETVPNRFSPKSPDKAHLNLHINSLELGDSAVYFCASSLRQGSYTGELFFGEGSRLTVL.

This clonotype was observed a handful of times. This chain links TRBV7-9 with TRBJ1-1; D unclear. Germline CDR1 and CDR2: SEHNR and FQNEAQ (reference sequence). The CDR3 has 10 residues. V was clipped by 10 bases and J by 6 bases, with 9 bases between them. CDR3 in DNA: TGTGCCACCGTCGGGGCTGAAGCTTTCTTT. Translated: CATVGAEAFF.

The V call is TRBV20-1, the J call TRBJ1-5, with 9 bases lining up with TRBD1. V gave up 6 bases and J gave up 3 bases; unmatched junction bases: 6. The CDR3 runs 14 residues. In germline, CDR1 is DFQATT, CDR2 SNEGSKA (reference sequence). The CDR3, as DNA: TGCAGTGCCCAACAGGGGGCCACCAATCAGCCCCAGCATTTT. Its protein product is CSAQQGATNQPQHF.

This clonotype occurred once. The genes are TRBV9 and TRBJ1-2, with 8 bases aligning to TRBD1. Trimming at V came to 6 bases and at J to 8 bases, leaving 15 bases not matched to a gene. The CDR3 consists of 15 residues. CDR1 is SGDLS, CDR2 YYNGEE, per germline. For the CDR3, the DNA is TGTGCCAGCACCAAGGGACAGGACGGCTTATGGGGCTACACCTTC. Translation gives CASTKGQDGLWGYTF.